The rows below give T cell receptor beta chains drawn from one sample of a study of blood T cells in healthy people across ages. A single record per CDR3 protein comes from TCRdb applying MiXCR to the 5' RACE reads. The sample holds a few hundred thousand distinct CDR3 sequences, 52% seen once. The sample taken for sequencing was blood. Source of these receptors: a man in his 60s in good health. Each CDR3 is given with its conserved first and last residue. The order of the fields is D gene, V gene, J gene, clone size, CDR3 protein, CDR3 DNA. A D gene is named only where the DNA matches it firmly. Size tells how often a clone was seen (once, few, many) or the class of an expanded clone, and some rows leave it out.

d_call: .; v_call: TRBV11-2; j_call: TRBJ2-5; clone_size: many; cdr3_aa: CASSAAGAQYF; cdr3_nt: TGTGCCAGCAGCGCGGCTGGGGCCCAGTACTTC
d_call: .; v_call: TRBV7-2; j_call: TRBJ2-3; clone_size: .; cdr3_aa: CASSKNPGPRDTDTQYF; cdr3_nt: TGTGCCAGCAGCAAGAACCCGGGACCCCGGGACACAGATACGCAGTATTTT
d_call: .; v_call: TRBV12-3/TRBV12-4; j_call: TRBJ1-1; clone_size: .; cdr3_aa: CASSPSRDGEAFF; cdr3_nt: TGTGCCAGCAGCCCGAGTAGGGACGGTGAAGCTTTCTTT
d_call: .; v_call: TRBV12-5; j_call: TRBJ2-4; clone_size: .; cdr3_aa: CASGFEAADRARDIQYF; cdr3_nt: TGTGCTAGTGGTTTCGAGGCCGCGGACAGAGCAAGAGACATTCAGTACTTC
d_call: TRBD2; v_call: TRBV7-2; j_call: TRBJ2-1; clone_size: .; cdr3_aa: CASRAGGQSSYNEQFF; cdr3_nt: TGTGCCAGCAGGGCGGGGGGCCAAAGCTCCTACAATGAGCAGTTCTTC
d_call: .; v_call: TRBV20-1; j_call: TRBJ2-4; clone_size: .; cdr3_aa: CSARGLVGPGAKNIQYF; cdr3_nt: TGCAGTGCTAGAGGGCTAGTCGGCCCAGGAGCCAAAAACATTCAGTACTTC
d_call: .; v_call: TRBV12-3/TRBV12-4; j_call: TRBJ1-4; clone_size: few; cdr3_aa: CASSLAGKGEKLFF; cdr3_nt: TGTGCCAGCAGCTTGGCAGGGAAAGGGGAAAAACTGTTTTTT
d_call: .; v_call: TRBV6-5; j_call: TRBJ1-2; clone_size: .; cdr3_aa: CASTTQGWEGYTF; cdr3_nt: TGTGCCAGCACTACACAGGGATGGGAGGGCTACACCTTC
d_call: .; v_call: TRBV7-9; j_call: TRBJ1-2; clone_size: .; cdr3_aa: CASSSRLDRRANYGYTF; cdr3_nt: TGTGCCAGCAGCTCGAGGCTCGACCGGCGGGCTAACTATGGCTACACCTTC
d_call: TRBD2; v_call: TRBV12-3/TRBV12-4; j_call: TRBJ2-1; clone_size: .; cdr3_aa: CASSPMVGSGGGPYNEQFF; cdr3_nt: TGTGCCAGCAGCCCTATGGTAGGGAGCGGGGGGGGCCCGTACAATGAGCAGTTCTTC
d_call: TRBD2; v_call: TRBV7-2; j_call: TRBJ2-5; clone_size: many; cdr3_aa: CASNDPGTSGNWQETQYF; cdr3_nt: TGTGCCAGCAACGACCCCGGGACTAGCGGAAATTGGCAAGAGACCCAGTACTTC
d_call: TRBD2; v_call: TRBV27; j_call: TRBJ2-1; clone_size: medium-sized; cdr3_aa: CASSFRGGNYNEQFF; cdr3_nt: TGTGCCAGCAGTTTCCGCGGGGGGAACTACAATGAGCAGTTCTTC
d_call: TRBD1; v_call: TRBV20-1; j_call: TRBJ1-2; clone_size: few; cdr3_aa: CSAYTQGFNGYTF; cdr3_nt: TGCAGTGCTTACACACAGGGGTTTAATGGCTACACCTTC
d_call: .; v_call: TRBV20-1; j_call: TRBJ2-1; clone_size: .; cdr3_aa: CSAPRVQESSSYNEQFF; cdr3_nt: TGCAGTGCTCCCCGGGTCCAGGAGTCAAGCTCCTACAATGAGCAGTTCTTC
d_call: .; v_call: TRBV12-3/TRBV12-4; j_call: TRBJ2-1; clone_size: .; cdr3_aa: CASSWGRSYNEQFF; cdr3_nt: TGTGCCAGCAGCTGGGGTCGGTCCTACAATGAGCAGTTCTTC
d_call: .; v_call: TRBV27; j_call: TRBJ2-5; clone_size: .; cdr3_aa: CASSPSYDGTYLFETQYF; cdr3_nt: TGTGCCAGCAGTCCCTCCTATGACGGGACATACCTGTTCGAGACCCAGTACTTC
d_call: TRBD2; v_call: TRBV29-1; j_call: TRBJ2-1; clone_size: many; cdr3_aa: CSGRGTSGSVDEQFF; cdr3_nt: TGCAGCGGGAGAGGTACTAGCGGGAGTGTCGATGAGCAGTTCTTC
d_call: TRBD2; v_call: TRBV3-1; j_call: TRBJ2-1; clone_size: once; cdr3_aa: CASTRGLAGNNEQFF; cdr3_nt: TGTGCCAGCACCCGAGGACTAGCGGGGAACAATGAGCAGTTCTTC
d_call: .; v_call: TRBV6-6; j_call: TRBJ1-2; clone_size: .; cdr3_aa: CASSSSPQASYGYTF; cdr3_nt: TGTGCCAGCAGTTCCTCCCCACAGGCCTCCTATGGCTACACCTTC
d_call: TRBD2; v_call: TRBV6-2/TRBV6-3; j_call: TRBJ2-7; clone_size: .; cdr3_aa: CASSRLAGNYNEQYF; cdr3_nt: TGTGCCAGCAGTCGACTAGCGGGAAATTACAATGAGCAGTACTTC
d_call: .; v_call: TRBV14; j_call: TRBJ2-7; clone_size: few; cdr3_aa: CASSQVRQGLHEQYF; cdr3_nt: TGTGCCAGCAGCCAAGTTAGGCAGGGTCTCCACGAGCAGTACTTC
d_call: .; v_call: TRBV6-6; j_call: TRBJ1-2; clone_size: .; cdr3_aa: CASSYDTIIREDTF; cdr3_nt: TGTGCCAGCAGTTACGATACCATCATTAGGGAGGACACCTTC
d_call: TRBD1; v_call: TRBV6-2/TRBV6-3; j_call: TRBJ2-7; clone_size: .; cdr3_aa: CASSYSGDRPAYEQYF; cdr3_nt: TGTGCCAGCAGTTACTCGGGGGACAGGCCGGCCTACGAGCAGTACTTC
d_call: .; v_call: TRBV27; j_call: TRBJ1-6; clone_size: .; cdr3_aa: CASSVSVRNSPLHF; cdr3_nt: TGTGCCAGCAGTGTGAGCGTCAGAAATTCACCCCTCCACTTT
d_call: TRBD2; v_call: TRBV7-2; j_call: TRBJ2-7; clone_size: .; cdr3_aa: CASIQKRVAGHSYEQYF; cdr3_nt: TGTGCCAGCATCCAAAAACGGGTAGCGGGCCACTCCTACGAGCAGTACTTC
d_call: TRBD1; v_call: TRBV5-1; j_call: TRBJ1-2; clone_size: .; cdr3_aa: CASSAGGTGGAEGSGYTF; cdr3_nt: TGCGCCAGCAGCGCTGGAGGGACAGGGGGCGCCGAAGGAAGTGGCTACACCTTC
d_call: TRBD2; v_call: TRBV2; j_call: TRBJ2-1; clone_size: .; cdr3_aa: CVSSGREGRYNEQFF; cdr3_nt: TGTGTCAGCAGTGGGCGGGAGGGCCGTTACAATGAGCAGTTCTTC
d_call: .; v_call: TRBV5-1; j_call: TRBJ2-1; clone_size: .; cdr3_aa: CASSLQTGTVQQFF; cdr3_nt: TGCGCCAGCAGCCTACAAACCGGGACGGTACAGCAGTTCTTC
d_call: TRBD2; v_call: TRBV20-1; j_call: TRBJ2-7; clone_size: few; cdr3_aa: CSARPVTSGLYEQYF; cdr3_nt: TGCAGTGCTAGACCCGTGACTAGCGGTCTCTACGAGCAGTACTTC
d_call: .; v_call: TRBV29-1; j_call: TRBJ2-7; clone_size: .; cdr3_aa: CSVEGGSYNEQYF; cdr3_nt: TGCAGCGTTGAAGGCGGCTCCTACAATGAGCAGTACTTC
d_call: TRBD2; v_call: TRBV14; j_call: TRBJ2-5; clone_size: .; cdr3_aa: CASSQLTSGRRSGQYF; cdr3_nt: TGTGCCAGCAGCCAACTGACTAGCGGGAGGAGGAGTGGGCAGTACTTC
d_call: .; v_call: TRBV4-3; j_call: TRBJ2-5; clone_size: few; cdr3_aa: CASSSDPRGETQYF; cdr3_nt: TGCGCCAGCAGCTCGGACCCGCGGGGAGAGACCCAGTACTTC
d_call: .; v_call: TRBV30; j_call: TRBJ2-7; clone_size: .; cdr3_aa: CAWGRGAPYEQYF; cdr3_nt: TGTGCCTGGGGCAGGGGTGCTCCCTACGAGCAGTACTTC
d_call: .; v_call: TRBV7-9; j_call: TRBJ1-1; clone_size: once; cdr3_aa: CASSLARESTEAFF; cdr3_nt: TGTGCCAGCAGCTTAGCGCGGGAAAGCACTGAAGCTTTCTTT
d_call: .; v_call: TRBV4-2; j_call: TRBJ1-2; clone_size: .; cdr3_aa: CASSQGLTEPYGYTF; cdr3_nt: TGTGCCAGCAGCCAAGGCCTGACAGAACCATATGGCTACACCTTC
d_call: .; v_call: TRBV13; j_call: TRBJ2-7; clone_size: .; cdr3_aa: CASSLGGGLTYEQYF; cdr3_nt: TGTGCCAGCAGCTTAGGCGGGGGGCTTACCTACGAGCAGTACTTC
d_call: .; v_call: TRBV7-9; j_call: TRBJ1-2; clone_size: .; cdr3_aa: CASSLVLDYGYTF; cdr3_nt: TGTGCCAGCAGCTTAGTGCTGGATTATGGCTACACCTTC
d_call: .; v_call: TRBV20-1; j_call: TRBJ2-5; clone_size: .; cdr3_aa: CSARISETQYF; cdr3_nt: TGCAGTGCTAGAATTAGTGAGACCCAGTACTTC
d_call: .; v_call: TRBV3-1; j_call: TRBJ2-5; clone_size: few; cdr3_aa: CASRSGTTQETQYF; cdr3_nt: TGTGCCAGCAGATCCGGGACCACACAAGAGACCCAGTACTTC
d_call: TRBD2; v_call: TRBV6-5; j_call: TRBJ2-7; clone_size: .; cdr3_aa: CASSAPGGEQYF; cdr3_nt: TGTGCCAGCAGTGCCCCGGGGGGAGAGCAGTACTTC
d_call: .; v_call: TRBV29-1; j_call: TRBJ2-6; clone_size: .; cdr3_aa: CGVGDTLGGTGANVLTF; cdr3_nt: TGCGGCGTTGGAGACACTCTAGGGGGGACTGGGGCCAACGTCCTGACTTTC
d_call: .; v_call: TRBV18; j_call: TRBJ2-7; clone_size: few; cdr3_aa: CASSPQDGPTEEQYF; cdr3_nt: TGTGCCAGCTCACCTCAGGACGGACCTACGGAAGAGCAGTACTTC
d_call: TRBD1; v_call: TRBV28; j_call: TRBJ2-7; clone_size: few; cdr3_aa: CASTAPGQGSYEQYF; cdr3_nt: TGTGCCAGCACCGCCCCGGGACAGGGCTCCTACGAGCAGTACTTC
d_call: TRBD1; v_call: TRBV18; j_call: TRBJ2-7; clone_size: .; cdr3_aa: CASSPQRQDRHYEQYF; cdr3_nt: TGTGCCAGCTCACCTCAACGACAGGACAGGCACTACGAGCAGTACTTC
d_call: .; v_call: TRBV9; j_call: TRBJ1-2; clone_size: few; cdr3_aa: CASSPSAIANYGYTF; cdr3_nt: TGTGCCAGCAGCCCCTCCGCGATAGCTAACTATGGCTACACCTTC
d_call: TRBD2; v_call: TRBV12-3/TRBV12-4; j_call: TRBJ2-3; clone_size: once; cdr3_aa: CASSGPAGGKSTDTQYF; cdr3_nt: TGTGCCAGCAGTGGCCCAGCGGGAGGGAAAAGCACAGATACGCAGTATTTT
d_call: .; v_call: TRBV20-1; j_call: TRBJ2-5; clone_size: few; cdr3_aa: CSASPIRGSETQYF; cdr3_nt: TGCAGTGCTAGTCCTATACGGGGTTCAGAGACCCAGTACTTC
d_call: .; v_call: TRBV7-8; j_call: TRBJ1-5; clone_size: many; cdr3_aa: CASSLQESSNQPQHF; cdr3_nt: TGTGCCAGCAGCCTACAAGAGAGTAGCAATCAGCCCCAGCATTTT
d_call: .; v_call: TRBV7-3; j_call: TRBJ2-5; clone_size: once; cdr3_aa: CASSFLQGRTQYF; cdr3_nt: TGTGCCAGCAGCTTTCTCCAGGGGAGGACCCAGTACTTC
d_call: TRBD1; v_call: TRBV7-9; j_call: TRBJ2-1; clone_size: .; cdr3_aa: CASSSNRGGEFF; cdr3_nt: TGTGCCAGCAGCTCTAACAGGGGCGGAGAGTTCTTC
d_call: .; v_call: TRBV2; j_call: TRBJ2-3; clone_size: .; cdr3_aa: CAGGRGRNADTQYF; cdr3_nt: TGTGCCGGCGGCCGAGGTCGGAACGCAGATACGCAGTATTTT
d_call: .; v_call: TRBV6-4; j_call: TRBJ2-3; clone_size: .; cdr3_aa: CASSDSWTLSTDTQYF; cdr3_nt: TGTGCCAGCAGTGACTCTTGGACCCTTAGCACAGATACGCAGTATTTT
d_call: TRBD2; v_call: TRBV20-1; j_call: TRBJ2-5; clone_size: .; cdr3_aa: CSANGLAGTRQETQYF; cdr3_nt: TGCAGTGCTAATGGACTAGCGGGGACCAGACAAGAGACCCAGTACTTC
d_call: .; v_call: TRBV12-3/TRBV12-4; j_call: TRBJ2-3; clone_size: .; cdr3_aa: CASSLIALTATSTDTQYF; cdr3_nt: TGTGCCAGCAGTTTAATTGCGTTGACAGCCACTAGCACAGATACGCAGTATTTT
d_call: .; v_call: TRBV15; j_call: TRBJ2-7; clone_size: many; cdr3_aa: CATSRELAGMAYEQYF; cdr3_nt: TGTGCCACCAGCAGAGAATTGGCGGGAATGGCCTACGAGCAGTACTTC
d_call: TRBD2; v_call: TRBV2; j_call: TRBJ2-3; clone_size: .; cdr3_aa: CASRLTSGGGDTQYF; cdr3_nt: TGTGCCAGCAGACTGACTAGCGGAGGAGGGGATACGCAGTATTTT
d_call: TRBD2; v_call: TRBV27; j_call: TRBJ2-7; clone_size: .; cdr3_aa: CASSFAGGTVYEQYF; cdr3_nt: TGTGCCAGCAGTTTTGCGGGAGGTACAGTCTACGAGCAGTACTTC
d_call: TRBD2; v_call: TRBV6-6; j_call: TRBJ2-3; clone_size: .; cdr3_aa: CASRDSGSPTDTQYF; cdr3_nt: TGTGCCAGCAGGGATAGCGGGAGTCCCACAGATACGCAGTATTTT
d_call: TRBD2; v_call: TRBV20-1; j_call: TRBJ2-1; clone_size: .; cdr3_aa: CSASGRLDEQFF; cdr3_nt: TGCAGTGCTAGCGGGAGGCTGGATGAGCAGTTCTTC